This TCR beta chain was identified during a study of response to subunit inactivated influenza vaccine. MiXCR was run by TCRdb on the RT-PCR reads, yielding one entry per CDR3 protein. The sample lists 500,000 to 600,000 distinct CDR3 sequences; less than 15% were seen once. This CDR3 spans 16 amino acids. V lost 5 bases, J lost 2 bases, and 11 bases stayed unmatched. Germline-derived CDR1 and CDR2 are LNHDA and SQIVND (reference sequence). Notes on this clonotype: As yet, its antigen is unknown.

Study observations and caveats: The authors offered the suggestion that each seasonal influenza vaccination recruits few new T cells.

The chain has TRBV19 and TRBJ2-7; 8 positions match TRBD1. Sequencing was performed on PBMCs from blood, taken 11 to 12 days after vaccination. The receptor comes from a man over 45 who received an inactivated influenza vaccine. The CDR3 here is CASSVGGTGRAYEQYF. DNA for the CDR3: TGTGCCAGTAGTGTAGGGGGGACAGGACGAGCCTACGAGCAGTACTTC. Filled out from reference TRBV19 and TRBJ2-7, the complete variable domain reads DGGITQSPKYLFRKEGQNVTLSCEQNLNHDAMYWYRQDPGQGLRLIYYSQIVNDFQKGDIAEGYSVSREKKESFPLTVTSAQKNPTAFYLCASSVGGTGRAYEQYFGPGTRLTVT.